Sequencing of this T cell receptor beta chain was carried out in a study of Tregs in tolerant kidney transplant recipients. Method: immunoSEQ multiplex PCR; TCRdb's copy keeps in-frame clones and lacks some. The sample records more than 95,000 clones, about 90% being singletons. Points from the study as a whole: Expanding Tregs on activated donor B cells appeared to best identify donor-specific TCRbeta clones.

CD4+CD25+CD127- Tregs, CD4+CD25- non-Tregs, CD4 and CD8 cells were sorted. To note about this clone: Antigen unknown.

The CDR3 is made up of 16 amino acids. Trimming left V 7 bases short and J 1 base short, with 19 bases between. Germline CDR1 SNHLY, CDR2 FYNNEI. Sequenced: CD4+ T cells from blood. The sequence was obtained from a human donor in good health. The gene calls are TRBV2 and TRBJ1-1, with a tentative D call TRBD1 (6 bases). The CDR3 here is CASTPLGTGQNTEAFF. The CDR3 nucleotides read TGTGCCAGCACGCCCTTGGGCACAGGGCAGAACACTGAAGCTTTCTTT.